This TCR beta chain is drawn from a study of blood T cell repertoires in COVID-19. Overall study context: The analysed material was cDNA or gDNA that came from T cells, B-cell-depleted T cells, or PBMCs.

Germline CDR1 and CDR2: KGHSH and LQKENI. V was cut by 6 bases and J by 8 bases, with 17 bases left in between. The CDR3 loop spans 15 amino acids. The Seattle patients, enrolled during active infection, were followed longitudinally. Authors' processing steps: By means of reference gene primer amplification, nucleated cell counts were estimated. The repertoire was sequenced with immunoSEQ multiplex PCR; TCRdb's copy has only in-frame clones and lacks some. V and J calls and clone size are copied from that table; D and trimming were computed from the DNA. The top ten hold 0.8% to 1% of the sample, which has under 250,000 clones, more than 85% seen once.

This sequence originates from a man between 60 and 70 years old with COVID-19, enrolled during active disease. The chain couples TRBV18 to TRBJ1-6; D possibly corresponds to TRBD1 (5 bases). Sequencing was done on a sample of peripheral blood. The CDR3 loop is CASSLGGEGYSPLHF. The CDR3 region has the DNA TGTGCCAGCTCGCTCGGGGGAGAAGGCTATTCACCCCTCCACTTT.